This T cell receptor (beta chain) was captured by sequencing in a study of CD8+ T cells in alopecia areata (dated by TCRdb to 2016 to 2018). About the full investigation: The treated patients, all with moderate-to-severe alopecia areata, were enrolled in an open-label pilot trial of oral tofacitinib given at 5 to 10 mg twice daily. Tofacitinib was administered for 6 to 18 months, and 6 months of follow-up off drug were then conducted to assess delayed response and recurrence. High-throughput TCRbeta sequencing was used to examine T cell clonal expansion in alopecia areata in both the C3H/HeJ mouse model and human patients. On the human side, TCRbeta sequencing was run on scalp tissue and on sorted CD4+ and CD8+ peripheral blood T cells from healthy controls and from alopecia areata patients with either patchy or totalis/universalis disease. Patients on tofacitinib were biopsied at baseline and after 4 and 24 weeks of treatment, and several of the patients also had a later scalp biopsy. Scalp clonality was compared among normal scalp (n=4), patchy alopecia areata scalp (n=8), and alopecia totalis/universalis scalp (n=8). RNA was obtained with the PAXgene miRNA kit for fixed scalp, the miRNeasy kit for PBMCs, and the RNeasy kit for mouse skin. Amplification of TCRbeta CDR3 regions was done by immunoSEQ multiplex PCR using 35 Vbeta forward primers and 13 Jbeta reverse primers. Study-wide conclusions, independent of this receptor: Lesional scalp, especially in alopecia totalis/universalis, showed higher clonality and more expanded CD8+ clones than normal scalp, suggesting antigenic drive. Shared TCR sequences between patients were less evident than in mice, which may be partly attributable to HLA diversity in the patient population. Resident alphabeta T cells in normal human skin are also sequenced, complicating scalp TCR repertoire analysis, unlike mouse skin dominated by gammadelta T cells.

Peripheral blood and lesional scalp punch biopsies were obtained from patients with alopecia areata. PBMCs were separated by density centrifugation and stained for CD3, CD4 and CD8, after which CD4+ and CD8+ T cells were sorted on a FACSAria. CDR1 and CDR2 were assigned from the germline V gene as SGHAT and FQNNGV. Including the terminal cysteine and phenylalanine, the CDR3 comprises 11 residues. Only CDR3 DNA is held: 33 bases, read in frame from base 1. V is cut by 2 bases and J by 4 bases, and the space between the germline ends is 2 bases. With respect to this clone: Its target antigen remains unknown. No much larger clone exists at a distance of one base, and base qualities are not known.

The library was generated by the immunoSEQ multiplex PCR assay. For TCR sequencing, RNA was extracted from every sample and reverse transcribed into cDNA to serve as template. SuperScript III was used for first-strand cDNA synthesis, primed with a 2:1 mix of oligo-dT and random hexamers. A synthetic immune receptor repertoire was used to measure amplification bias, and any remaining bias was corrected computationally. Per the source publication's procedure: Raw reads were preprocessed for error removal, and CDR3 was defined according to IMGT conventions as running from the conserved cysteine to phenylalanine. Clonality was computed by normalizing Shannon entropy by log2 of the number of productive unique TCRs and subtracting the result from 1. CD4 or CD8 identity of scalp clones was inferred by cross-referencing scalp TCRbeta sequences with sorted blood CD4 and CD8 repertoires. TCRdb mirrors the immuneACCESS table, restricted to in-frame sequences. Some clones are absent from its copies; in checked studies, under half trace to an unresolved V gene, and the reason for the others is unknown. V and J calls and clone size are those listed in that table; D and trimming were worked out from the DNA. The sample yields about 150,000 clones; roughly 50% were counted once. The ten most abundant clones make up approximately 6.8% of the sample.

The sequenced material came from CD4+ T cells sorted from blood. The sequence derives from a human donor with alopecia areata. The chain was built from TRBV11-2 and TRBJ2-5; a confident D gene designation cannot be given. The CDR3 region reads CASSLSETQYF. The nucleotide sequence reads TGTGCCAGCAGCTTATCAGAGACCCAGTACTTC.